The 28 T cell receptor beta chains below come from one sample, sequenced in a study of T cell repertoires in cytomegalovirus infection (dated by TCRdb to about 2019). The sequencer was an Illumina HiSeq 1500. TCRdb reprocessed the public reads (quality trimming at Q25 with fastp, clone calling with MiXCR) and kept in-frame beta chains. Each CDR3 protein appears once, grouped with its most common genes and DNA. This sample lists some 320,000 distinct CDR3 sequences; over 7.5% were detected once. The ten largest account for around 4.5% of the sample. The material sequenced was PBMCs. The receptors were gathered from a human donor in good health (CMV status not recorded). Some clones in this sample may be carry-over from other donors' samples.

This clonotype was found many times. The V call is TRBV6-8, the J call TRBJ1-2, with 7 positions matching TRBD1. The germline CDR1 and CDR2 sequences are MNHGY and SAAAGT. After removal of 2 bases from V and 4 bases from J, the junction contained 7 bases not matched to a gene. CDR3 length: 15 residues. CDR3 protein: CASSYVQTGSYGYTF. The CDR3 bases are TGTGCCAGCAGTTACGTCCAGACAGGGTCCTATGGCTACACCTTC.

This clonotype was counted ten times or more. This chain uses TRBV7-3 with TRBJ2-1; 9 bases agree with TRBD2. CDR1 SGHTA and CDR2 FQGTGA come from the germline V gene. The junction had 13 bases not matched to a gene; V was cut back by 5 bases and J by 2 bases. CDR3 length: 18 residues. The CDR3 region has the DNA TGTGCCAGCAGCCCAAAGGGCTTAGCGGGAGAAGCCTACAATGAGCAGTTCTTC. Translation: CASSPKGLAGEAYNEQFF. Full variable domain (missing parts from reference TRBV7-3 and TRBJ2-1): GAGVSQTPSNKVTEKGKYVELRCDPISGHTALYWYRQSLGQGPEFLIYFQGTGAADDSGLPNDRFFAVRPEGSVSTLKIQRTERGDSAVYLCASSPKGLAGEAYNEQFFGPGTRLTVL.

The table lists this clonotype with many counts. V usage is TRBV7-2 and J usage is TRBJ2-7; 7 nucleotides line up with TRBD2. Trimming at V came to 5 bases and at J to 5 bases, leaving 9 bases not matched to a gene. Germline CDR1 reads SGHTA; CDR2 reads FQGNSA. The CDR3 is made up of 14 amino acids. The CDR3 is CASSKSGVLNEQYF. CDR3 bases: TGTGCCAGCAGCAAAAGCGGGGTGCTCAACGAGCAGTACTTC.

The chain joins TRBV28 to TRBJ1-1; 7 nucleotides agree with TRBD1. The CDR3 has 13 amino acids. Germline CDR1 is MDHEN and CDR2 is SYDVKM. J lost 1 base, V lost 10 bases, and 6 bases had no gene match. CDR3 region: CAIHDRENTEAFF. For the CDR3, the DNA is TGTGCCATCCATGACAGGGAGAACACTGAAGCTTTCTTT.

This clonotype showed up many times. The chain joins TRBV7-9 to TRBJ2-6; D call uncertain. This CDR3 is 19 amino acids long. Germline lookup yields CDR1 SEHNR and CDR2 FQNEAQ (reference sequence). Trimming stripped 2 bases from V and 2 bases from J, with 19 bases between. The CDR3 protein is CASSLSAGPPSTGANVLTF. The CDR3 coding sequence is TGTGCCAGCAGCTTATCGGCAGGCCCACCCAGCACTGGGGCCAACGTCCTGACTTTC.

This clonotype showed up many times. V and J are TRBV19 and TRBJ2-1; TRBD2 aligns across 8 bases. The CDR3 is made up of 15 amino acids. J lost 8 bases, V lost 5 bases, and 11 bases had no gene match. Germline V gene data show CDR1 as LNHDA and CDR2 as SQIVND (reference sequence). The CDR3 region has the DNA TGTGCCAGTAGTCCCCGGACTAGCCCCTGGCATGAGCAGTTCTTC. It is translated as CASSPRTSPWHEQFF.

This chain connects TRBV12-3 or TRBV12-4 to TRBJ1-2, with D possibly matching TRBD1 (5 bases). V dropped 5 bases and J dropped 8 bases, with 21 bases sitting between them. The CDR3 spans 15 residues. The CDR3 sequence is CASSPRGGGVGGYTF. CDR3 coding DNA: TGTGCCAGCAGTCCACGTGGGGGGGGTGTAGGAGGCTACACCTTC.

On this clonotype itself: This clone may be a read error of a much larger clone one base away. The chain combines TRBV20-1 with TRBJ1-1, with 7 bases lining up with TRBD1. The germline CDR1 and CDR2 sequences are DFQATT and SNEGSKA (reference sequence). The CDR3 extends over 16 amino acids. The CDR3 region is CCALDFTGATGTEAFF. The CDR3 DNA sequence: TGCTGTGCCCTCGATTTTACAGGGGCAACCGGCACTGAAGCTTTCTTT.

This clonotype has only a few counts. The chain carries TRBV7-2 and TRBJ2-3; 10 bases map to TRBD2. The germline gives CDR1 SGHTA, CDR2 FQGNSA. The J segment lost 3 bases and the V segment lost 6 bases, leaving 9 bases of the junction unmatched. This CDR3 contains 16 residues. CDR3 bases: TGTGCCAGCAGGCGTCAGCGGGGGGGCATGACAGATACGCAGTATTTT. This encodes CASRRQRGGMTDTQYF.

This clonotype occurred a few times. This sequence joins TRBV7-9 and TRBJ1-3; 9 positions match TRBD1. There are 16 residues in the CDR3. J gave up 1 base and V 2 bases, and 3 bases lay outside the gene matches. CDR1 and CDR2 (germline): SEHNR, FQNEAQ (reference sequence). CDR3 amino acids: CASSLTDRGSGNTIYF. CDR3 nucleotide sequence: TGTGCCAGCAGCTTAACGGACAGGGGTTCTGGAAACACCATATATTTT. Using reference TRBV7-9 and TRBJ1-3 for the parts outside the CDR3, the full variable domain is DTGVSQNPRHKITKRGQNVTFRCDPISEHNRLYWYRQTLGQGPEFLTYFQNEAQLEKSRLLSDRFSAERPKGSFSTLEIQRTEQGDSAMYLCASSLTDRGSGNTIYFGEGSWLTVV.

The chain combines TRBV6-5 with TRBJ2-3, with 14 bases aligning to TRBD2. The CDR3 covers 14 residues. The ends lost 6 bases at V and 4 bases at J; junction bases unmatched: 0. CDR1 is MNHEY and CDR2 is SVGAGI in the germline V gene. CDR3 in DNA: TGTGCCAGCAGGGGACTAGCGGGGGCAGATACGCAGTATTTT. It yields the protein CASRGLAGADTQYF.

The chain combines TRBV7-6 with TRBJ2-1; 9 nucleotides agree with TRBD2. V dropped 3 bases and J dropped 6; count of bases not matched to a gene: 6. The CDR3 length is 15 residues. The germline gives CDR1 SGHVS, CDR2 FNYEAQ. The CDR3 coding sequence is TGTGCCAGCAGCTTGTTAGCGGGAGCTCTCAATGAGCAGTTCTTC. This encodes CASSLLAGALNEQFF.

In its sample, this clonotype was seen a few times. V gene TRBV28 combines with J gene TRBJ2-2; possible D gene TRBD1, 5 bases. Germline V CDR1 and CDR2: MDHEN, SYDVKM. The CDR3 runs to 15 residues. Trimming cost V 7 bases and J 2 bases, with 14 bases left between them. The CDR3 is CASNPGRANTGELFF. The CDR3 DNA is TGTGCCAGCAACCCGGGCAGGGCAAACACCGGGGAGCTGTTTTTT. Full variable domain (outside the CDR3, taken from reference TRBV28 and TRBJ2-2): DVKVTQSSRYLVKRTGEKVFLECVQDMDHENMFWYRQDPGLGLRLIYFSYDVKMKEKGDIPEGYSVSREKKERFSLILESASTNQTSMYLCASNPGRANTGELFFGEGSRLTVL.

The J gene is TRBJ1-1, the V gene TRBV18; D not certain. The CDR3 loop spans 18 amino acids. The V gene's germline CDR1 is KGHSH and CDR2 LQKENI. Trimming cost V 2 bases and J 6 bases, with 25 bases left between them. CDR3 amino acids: CASSPRRRHLGESAEAFF. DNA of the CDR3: TGTGCCAGCTCACCAAGACGACGACACCTCGGAGAGTCCGCTGAAGCTTTCTTT.

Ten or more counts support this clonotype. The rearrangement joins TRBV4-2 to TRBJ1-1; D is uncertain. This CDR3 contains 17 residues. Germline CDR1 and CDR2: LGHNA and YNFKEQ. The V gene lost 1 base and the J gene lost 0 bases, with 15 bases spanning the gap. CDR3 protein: CASSQAQFAPLNTEAFF. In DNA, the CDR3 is TGTGCCAGCAGCCAAGCGCAGTTCGCACCCCTGAACACTGAAGCTTTCTTT.

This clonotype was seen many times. CDR3 residues: CASSLGISRTEAFF. The CDR3 DNA sequence: TGTGCCAGCAGCTTAGGGATCTCCCGGACAGAAGCTTTCTTT. This chain links TRBV7-8 with TRBJ1-1; the D gene is possibly TRBD1 (5 bases). CDR3 length equals 14 residues. V was shortened by 1 base and J by 8 bases, with 14 bases between the two germline ends. CDR1 and CDR2 (germline): SGHVS, FQNEAQ.

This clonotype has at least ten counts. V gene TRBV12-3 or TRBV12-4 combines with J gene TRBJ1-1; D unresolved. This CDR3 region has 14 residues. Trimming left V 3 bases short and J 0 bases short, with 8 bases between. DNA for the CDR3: TGTGCCAGCAGTTTTCAGGCCGTGAACACTGAAGCTTTCTTT. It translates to CASSFQAVNTEAFF.

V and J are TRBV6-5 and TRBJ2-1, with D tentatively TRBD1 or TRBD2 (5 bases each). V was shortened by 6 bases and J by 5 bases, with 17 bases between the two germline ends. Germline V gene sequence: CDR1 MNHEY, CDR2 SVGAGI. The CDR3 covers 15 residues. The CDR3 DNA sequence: TGTGCCAGCAGCTCACCCTCGGGGCGCGACAATGAGCAGTTCTTC. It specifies CASSSPSGRDNEQFF.

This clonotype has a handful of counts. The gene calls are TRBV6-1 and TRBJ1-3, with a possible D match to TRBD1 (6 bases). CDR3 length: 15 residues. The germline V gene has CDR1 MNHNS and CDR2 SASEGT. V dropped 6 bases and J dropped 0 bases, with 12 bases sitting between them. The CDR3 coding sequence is TGTGCCAGCAGACCCACAGGGTCCTCTGGAAACACCATATATTTT. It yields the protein CASRPTGSSGNTIYF.

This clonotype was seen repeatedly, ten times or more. The CDR3 DNA follows: TGTGCCAGCAGCTTAGGAAGGGGGCTTGGATACTCCTACGAGCAGTACTTC. Its protein product is CASSLGRGLGYSYEQYF. The chain is built from TRBV7-8 and TRBJ2-7; 7 nucleotides agree with TRBD1. The CDR3 covers 17 residues. The germline CDR1 and CDR2 sequences are SGHVS and FQNEAQ. J was trimmed by 0 bases and V by 1 base; bases with no gene match: 9. The complete variable domain, with remaining parts taken from reference TRBV7-8 and TRBJ2-7, reads GAGVSQSPRYKVAKRGQDVALRCDPISGHVSLFWYQQALGQGPEFLTYFQNEAQLDKSGLPSDRFFAERPEGSVSTLKIQRTQQEDSAVYLCASSLGRGLGYSYEQYFGPGTRLTVT.

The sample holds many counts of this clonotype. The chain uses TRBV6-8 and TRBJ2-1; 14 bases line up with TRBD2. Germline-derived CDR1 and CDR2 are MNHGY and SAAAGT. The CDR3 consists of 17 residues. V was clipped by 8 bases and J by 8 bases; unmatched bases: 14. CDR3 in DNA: TGTGCCAGCCCCCGCGCGGGACTAGCGGGAGTAGTCGATGAGCAGTTCTTC. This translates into CASPRAGLAGVVDEQFF.

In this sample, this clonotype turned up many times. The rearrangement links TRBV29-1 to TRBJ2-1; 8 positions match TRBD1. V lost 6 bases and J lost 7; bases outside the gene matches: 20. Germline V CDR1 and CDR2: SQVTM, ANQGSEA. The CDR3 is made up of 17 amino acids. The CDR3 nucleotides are TGCAGCGTCCCACCCTACCCAGGGACAGGATTCCAAAATGAGCAGTTCTTC. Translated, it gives CSVPPYPGTGFQNEQFF.

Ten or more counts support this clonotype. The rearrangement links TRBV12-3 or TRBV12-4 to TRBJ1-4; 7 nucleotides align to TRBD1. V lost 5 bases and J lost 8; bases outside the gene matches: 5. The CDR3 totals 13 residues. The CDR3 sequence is CASSRDSGEKLFF. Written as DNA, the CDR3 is TGTGCCAGCAGTAGGGACAGCGGAGAAAAACTGTTTTTT.

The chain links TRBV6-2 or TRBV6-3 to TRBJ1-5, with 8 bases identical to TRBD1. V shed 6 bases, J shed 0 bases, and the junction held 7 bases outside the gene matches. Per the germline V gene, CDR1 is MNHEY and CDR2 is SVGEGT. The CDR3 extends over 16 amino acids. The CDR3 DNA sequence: TGTGCCAGCAGCAAGGGGACAGGCCCTAGCAATCAGCCCCAGCATTTT. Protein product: CASSKGTGPSNQPQHF.

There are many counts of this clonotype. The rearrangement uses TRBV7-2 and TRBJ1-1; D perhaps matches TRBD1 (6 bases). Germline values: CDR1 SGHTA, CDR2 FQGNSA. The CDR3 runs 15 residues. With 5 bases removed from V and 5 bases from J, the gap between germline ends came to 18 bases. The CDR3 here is CASSPQGGRMTEAFF. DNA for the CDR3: TGTGCCAGCAGCCCGCAAGGGGGGCGCATGACTGAAGCTTTCTTT. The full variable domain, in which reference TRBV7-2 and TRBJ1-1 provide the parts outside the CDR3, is GAGVSQSPSNKVTEKGKDVELRCDPISGHTALYWYRQSLGQGLEFLIYFQGNSAPDKSGLPSDRFSAERTGGSVSTLTIQRTQQEDSAVYLCASSPQGGRMTEAFFGQGTRLTVV.

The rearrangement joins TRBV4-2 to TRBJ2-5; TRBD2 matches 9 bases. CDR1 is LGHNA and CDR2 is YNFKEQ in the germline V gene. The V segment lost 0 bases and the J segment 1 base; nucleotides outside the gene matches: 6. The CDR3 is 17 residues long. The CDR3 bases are TGTGCCAGCAGCCAAGAGGGGGCTAGCGGGGCCCAAGAGACCCAGTACTTC. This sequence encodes CASSQEGASGAQETQYF.

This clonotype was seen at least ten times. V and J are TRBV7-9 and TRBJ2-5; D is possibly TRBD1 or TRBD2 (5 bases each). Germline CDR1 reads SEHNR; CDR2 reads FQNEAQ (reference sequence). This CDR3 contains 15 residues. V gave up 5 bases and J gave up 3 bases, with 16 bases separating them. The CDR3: CASSPPDGAKETQYF. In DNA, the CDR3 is TGTGCCAGCAGCCCCCCTGACGGGGCTAAAGAGACCCAGTACTTC.

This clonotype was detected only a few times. CDR3 protein: CASSALAGVNGDTQYF. The CDR3 DNA sequence: TGTGCCAGCAGCGCGCTAGCGGGAGTTAACGGAGATACGCAGTATTTT. The V call is TRBV7-6, the J call TRBJ2-3; 10 bases are shared with TRBD2. Germline loops: CDR1 SGHVS, CDR2 FNYEAQ. The CDR3 covers 16 residues. After removal of 5 bases from V and 5 bases from J, the junction contained 10 bases not matched to a gene. Full variable domain (rest looked up from reference TRBV7-6 and TRBJ2-3): GAGVSQSPRYKVTKRGQDVALRCDPISGHVSLYWYRQALGQGPEFLTYFNYEAQQDKSGLPNDRFSAERPEGSISTLTIQRTEQRDSAMYRCASSALAGVNGDTQYFGPGTRLTVL.